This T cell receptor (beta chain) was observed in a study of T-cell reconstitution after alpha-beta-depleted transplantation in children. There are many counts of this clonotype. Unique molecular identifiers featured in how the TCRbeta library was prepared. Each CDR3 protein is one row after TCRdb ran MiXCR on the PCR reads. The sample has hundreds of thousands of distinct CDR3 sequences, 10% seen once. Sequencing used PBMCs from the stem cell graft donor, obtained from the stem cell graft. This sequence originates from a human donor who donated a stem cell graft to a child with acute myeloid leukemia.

CDR3 in amino acids: CASSFGLAGVPDTQYF. The CDR3 region has the DNA TGTGCCAGCAGTTTTGGACTAGCGGGAGTCCCAGATACGCAGTATTTT. The V call is TRBV11-2, the J call TRBJ2-3; 13 nucleotides line up with TRBD2. Trimming cost V 6 bases and J 4 bases; bases outside gene matches: 7. This CDR3 is built from 16 residues. Germline V gene sequence: CDR1 SGHAT, CDR2 FQNNGV.